This entry features one TCR beta chain sequence. Germline V CDR1 and CDR2: SNHLY, FYNNEI. V was clipped by 2 bases and J by 9 bases; unmatched bases: 14. The CDR3 sequence is 16 residues long. Some clones are missing from TCRdb's copy, which holds only in-frame ones; the method was immunoSEQ multiplex PCR. The data show some 34,000 clones, 65% to 85% seen once. This sample stems from a study of OX40 agonist ivuxolimab in advanced cancers. The sample in question was CD4+ or CD8+ T cells sorted from blood, obtained in a trial of the OX40 agonist ivuxolimab. The genes are TRBV2 and TRBJ2-7; 9 bases are shared with TRBD2. The source of this sequence is an adult with an advanced solid tumor such as melanoma, head and neck, liver or kidney cancer. CDR3: CASSELGTSSHEGQYF. The CDR3 DNA reads TGTGCCAGCAGTGAACTGGGGACTAGCTCCCACGAAGGGCAGTACTTC.